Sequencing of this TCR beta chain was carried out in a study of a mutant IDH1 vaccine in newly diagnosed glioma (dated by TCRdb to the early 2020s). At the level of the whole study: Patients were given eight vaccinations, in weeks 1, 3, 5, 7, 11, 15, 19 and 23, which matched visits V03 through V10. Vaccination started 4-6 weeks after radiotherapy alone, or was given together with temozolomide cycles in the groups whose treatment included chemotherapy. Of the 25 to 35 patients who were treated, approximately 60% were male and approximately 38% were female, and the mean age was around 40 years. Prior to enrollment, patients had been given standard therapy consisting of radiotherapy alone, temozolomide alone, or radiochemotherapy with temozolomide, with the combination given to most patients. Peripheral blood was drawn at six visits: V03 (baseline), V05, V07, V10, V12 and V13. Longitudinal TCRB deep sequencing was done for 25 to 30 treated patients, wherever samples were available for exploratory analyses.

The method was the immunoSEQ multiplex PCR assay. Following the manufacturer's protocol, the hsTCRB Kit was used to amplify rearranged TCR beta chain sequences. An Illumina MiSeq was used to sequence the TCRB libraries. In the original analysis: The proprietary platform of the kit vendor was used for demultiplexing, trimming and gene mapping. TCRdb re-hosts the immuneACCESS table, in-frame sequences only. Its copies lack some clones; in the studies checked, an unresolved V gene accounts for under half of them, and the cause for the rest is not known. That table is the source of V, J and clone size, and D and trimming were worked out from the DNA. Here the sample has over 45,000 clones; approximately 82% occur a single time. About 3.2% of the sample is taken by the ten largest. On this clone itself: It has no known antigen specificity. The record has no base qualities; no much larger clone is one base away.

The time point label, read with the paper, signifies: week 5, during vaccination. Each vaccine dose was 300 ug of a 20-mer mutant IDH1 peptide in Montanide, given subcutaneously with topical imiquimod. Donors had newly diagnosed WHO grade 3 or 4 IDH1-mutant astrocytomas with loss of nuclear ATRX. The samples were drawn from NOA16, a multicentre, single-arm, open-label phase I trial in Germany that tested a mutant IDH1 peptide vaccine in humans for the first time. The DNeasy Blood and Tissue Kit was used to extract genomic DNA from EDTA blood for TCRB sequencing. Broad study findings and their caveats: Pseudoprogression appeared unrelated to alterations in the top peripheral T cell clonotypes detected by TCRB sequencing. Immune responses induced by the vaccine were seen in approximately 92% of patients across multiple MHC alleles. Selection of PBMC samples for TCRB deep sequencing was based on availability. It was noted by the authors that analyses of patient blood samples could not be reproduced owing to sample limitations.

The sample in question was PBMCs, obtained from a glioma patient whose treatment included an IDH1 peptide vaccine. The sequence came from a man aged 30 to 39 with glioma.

Here is the DNA: TGTGCCAGCAACCGCCCGGGACAGGGGTACGAGCAGTACTTC. The encoded protein is CASNRPGQGYEQYF. Recombination connected TRBV6-5 to TRBJ2-7; 10 bases in the middle match TRBD1. The germline V end is reduced by 7 bases and the J end by 4 bases; junction bases left unmatched: 7. Including the terminal cysteine and phenylalanine, the CDR3 comprises 14 residues. The kept DNA is CDR3 alone, 42 bases in frame from the first base. From the germline V gene, CDR1 is MNHEY and CDR2 is SVGAGI.